Below, one TCR beta chain is given with its context. The record originates from a study of shared clonotypes between healthy human individuals. The table came from immunoSEQ multiplex PCR; TCRdb's copy has only in-frame clones and leaves some out. This table has around 2.3 million clones, more than 90% appearing once. The V gene's germline CDR1 is SEHNR and CDR2 FQNEAQ (reference sequence). CDR3 length: 14 amino acids. The V and J ends lost 0 bases and 2 bases respectively, with 4 bases between them. Specimen: naive CD4+ T cells sorted from blood. This sample's subset: CD45RA+ positively selected. The TCR sequence derives from a man between 18 and 35 years old in good health. The chain carries TRBV7-9 and TRBJ1-4, with unresolved D. The CDR3 nucleotides read TGTGCCAGCAGCTTAGCTCCCACTAATGAAAAACTGTTTTTT. This translates into CASSLAPTNEKLFF.